The clone carrying this T cell receptor (beta chain) was recorded many times. Antigen: not known. This specimen belongs to a study of identical twins. General observations from the study: Twins shared beta out-of-frame sequences in excess, but this excess was weaker. Out-of-frame alpha sequences shared between twins exhibited an excess of low generation probability.

The CDR3 sequence is 16 residues long. CDR1 is LGHNA, CDR2 YNFKEQ, per germline. Trimming left V 4 bases short and J 3 bases short, with 15 bases between. A universal primer site was incorporated via template switching, and the cDNA contained unique molecular identifiers. TCRdb re-analysed the 5' RACE reads in MiXCR, keeping a single row per CDR3 protein. This table holds fewer than 450,000 distinct CDR3 sequences, 9% found once. The chain links TRBV4-2 to TRBJ2-2, with D hard to call. The TCR originated in a woman between 45 and 65 years old in good health. Sequenced material: naive T cells sorted from blood. The CDR3 nucleotides are TGTGCCAGCAGCCTCCCGTACGACTCGGACACCGGGGAGCTGTTTTTT. Encoded protein: CASSLPYDSDTGELFF.